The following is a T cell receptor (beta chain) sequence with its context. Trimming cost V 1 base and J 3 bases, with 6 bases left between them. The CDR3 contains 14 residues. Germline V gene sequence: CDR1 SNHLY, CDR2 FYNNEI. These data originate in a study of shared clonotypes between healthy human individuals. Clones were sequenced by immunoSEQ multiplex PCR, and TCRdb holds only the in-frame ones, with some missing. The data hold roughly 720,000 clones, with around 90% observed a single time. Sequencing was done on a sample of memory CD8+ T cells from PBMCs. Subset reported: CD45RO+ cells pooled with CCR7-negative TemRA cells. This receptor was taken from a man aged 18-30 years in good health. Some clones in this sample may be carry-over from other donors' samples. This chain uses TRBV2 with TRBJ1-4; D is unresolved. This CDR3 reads CASSEVAANEKLFF. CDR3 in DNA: TGTGCCAGCAGTGAAGTTGCCGCTAATGAAAAACTGTTTTTT.